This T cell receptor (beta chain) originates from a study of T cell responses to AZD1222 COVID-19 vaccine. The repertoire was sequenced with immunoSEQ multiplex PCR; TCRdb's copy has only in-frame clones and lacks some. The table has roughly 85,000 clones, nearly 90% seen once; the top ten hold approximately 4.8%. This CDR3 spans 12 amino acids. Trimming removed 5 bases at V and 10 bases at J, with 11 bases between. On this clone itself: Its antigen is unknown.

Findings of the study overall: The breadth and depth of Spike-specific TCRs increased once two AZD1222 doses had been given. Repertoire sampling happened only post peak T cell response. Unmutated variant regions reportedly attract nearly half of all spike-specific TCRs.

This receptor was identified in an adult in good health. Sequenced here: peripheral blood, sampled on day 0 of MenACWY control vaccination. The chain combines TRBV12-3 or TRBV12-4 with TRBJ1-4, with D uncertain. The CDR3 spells CASSLGGRKLFF. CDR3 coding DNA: TGTGCCAGCAGTCTAGGAGGGAGAAAACTGTTTTTT.